This TCR beta chain was captured by sequencing in a study of control samples from healthy donors and cancer patients. The data were produced by immunoSEQ multiplex PCR, yet TCRdb's version contains in-frame clones alone and is incomplete. This sample carries about 120,000 clones, 85% to 90% of them seen once, and the ten largest clones take over 2%. Germline V gene sequence: CDR1 SGHAT, CDR2 FQDESV (reference sequence). The CDR3 has 14 residues. With 2 bases clipped from V and 5 bases from J, the junction kept 5 bases outside the gene matches. The sequenced material came from blood. The sequence was collected from a woman aged 70 to 79 in good health. The chain carries TRBV11-1 and TRBJ2-7, with 8 bases that match TRBD1. CDR3: CASSLSQGADEQYF. The DNA for the CDR3 is TGTGCCAGCAGCTTAAGCCAGGGGGCTGACGAGCAGTACTTC.